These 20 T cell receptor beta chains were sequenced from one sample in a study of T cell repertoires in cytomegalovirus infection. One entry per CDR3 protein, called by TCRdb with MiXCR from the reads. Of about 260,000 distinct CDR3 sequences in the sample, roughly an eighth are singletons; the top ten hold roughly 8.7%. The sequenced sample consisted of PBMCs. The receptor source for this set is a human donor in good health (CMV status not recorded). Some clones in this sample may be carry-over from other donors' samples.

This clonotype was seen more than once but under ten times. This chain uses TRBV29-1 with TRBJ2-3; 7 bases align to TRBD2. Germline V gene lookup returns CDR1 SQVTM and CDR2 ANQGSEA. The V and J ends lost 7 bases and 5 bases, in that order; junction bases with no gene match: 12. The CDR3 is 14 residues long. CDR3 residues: CSGDSGWSEDTQYF. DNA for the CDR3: TGCAGCGGGGATAGCGGGTGGTCGGAAGATACGCAGTATTTT.

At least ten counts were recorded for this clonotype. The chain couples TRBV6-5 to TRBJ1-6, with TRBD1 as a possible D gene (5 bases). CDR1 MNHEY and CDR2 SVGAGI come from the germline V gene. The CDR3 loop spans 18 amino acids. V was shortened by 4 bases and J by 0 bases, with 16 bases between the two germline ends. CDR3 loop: CASSSEGPPSSYNSPLHF. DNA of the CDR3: TGTGCCAGCAGTTCCGAGGGACCGCCGAGCTCCTATAATTCACCCCTCCACTTT.

The CDR3 bases are TGTGCCAGCAGTTACTCGGGGACGGGAACCGCGCCAGCTTTCTTT. It encodes CASSYSGTGTAPAFF. The V gene is TRBV6-5, the J gene TRBJ1-1; D may be TRBD1 (5 bases). CDR3 length: 15 amino acids. Germline V lookup: CDR1 MNHEY, CDR2 SVGAGI. The V end lost 0 bases, the J end lost 10 bases, and 18 bases lay between the germline ends.

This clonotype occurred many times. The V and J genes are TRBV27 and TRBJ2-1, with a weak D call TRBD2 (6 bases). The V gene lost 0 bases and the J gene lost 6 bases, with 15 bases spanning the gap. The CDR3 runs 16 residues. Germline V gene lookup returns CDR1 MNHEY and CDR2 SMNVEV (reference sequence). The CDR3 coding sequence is TGTGCCAGCAGTTTATCGTTGGGGACTGTCCTCAATGAGCAGTTCTTC. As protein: CASSLSLGTVLNEQFF.

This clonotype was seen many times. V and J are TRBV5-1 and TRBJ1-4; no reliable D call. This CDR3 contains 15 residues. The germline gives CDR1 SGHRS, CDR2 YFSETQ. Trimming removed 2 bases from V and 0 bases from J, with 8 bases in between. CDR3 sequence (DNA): TGCGCCAGCAGCTTAACCCCCGCAACTAATGAAAAACTGTTTTTT. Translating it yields CASSLTPATNEKLFF.

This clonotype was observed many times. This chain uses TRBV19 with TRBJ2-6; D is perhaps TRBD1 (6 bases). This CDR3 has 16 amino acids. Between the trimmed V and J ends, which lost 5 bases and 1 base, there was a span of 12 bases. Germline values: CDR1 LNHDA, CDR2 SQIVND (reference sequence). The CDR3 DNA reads TGTGCCAGTAGTGCCCCCAGGGGATCTGGGGCCAACGTCCTGACTTTC. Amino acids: CASSAPRGSGANVLTF. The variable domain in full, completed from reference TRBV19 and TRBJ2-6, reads DGGITQSPKYLFRKEGQNVTLSCEQNLNHDAMYWYRQDPGQGLRLIYYSQIVNDFQKGDIAEGYSVSREKKESFPLTVTSAQKNPTAFYLCASSAPRGSGANVLTFGAGSRLTVL.

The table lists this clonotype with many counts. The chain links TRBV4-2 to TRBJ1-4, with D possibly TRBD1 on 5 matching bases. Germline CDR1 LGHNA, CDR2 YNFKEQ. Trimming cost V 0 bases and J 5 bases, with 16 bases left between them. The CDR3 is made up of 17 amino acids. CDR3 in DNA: TGTGCCAGCAGCCAAGATGACGCGAGGGAGGGGAATGAAAAACTGTTTTTT. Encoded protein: CASSQDDAREGNEKLFF.

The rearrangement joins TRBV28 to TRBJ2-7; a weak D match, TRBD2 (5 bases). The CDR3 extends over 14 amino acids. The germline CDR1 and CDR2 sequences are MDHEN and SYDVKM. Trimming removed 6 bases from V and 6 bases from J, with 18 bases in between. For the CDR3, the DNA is TGTGCCAGCAGCCCCCCCGGGGATAGCACCGAGCAGTACTTC. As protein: CASSPPGDSTEQYF. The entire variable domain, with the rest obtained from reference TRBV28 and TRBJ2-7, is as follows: DVKVTQSSRYLVKRTGEKVFLECVQDMDHENMFWYRQDPGLGLRLIYFSYDVKMKEKGDIPEGYSVSREKKERFSLILESASTNQTSMYLCASSPPGDSTEQYFGPGTRLTVT.

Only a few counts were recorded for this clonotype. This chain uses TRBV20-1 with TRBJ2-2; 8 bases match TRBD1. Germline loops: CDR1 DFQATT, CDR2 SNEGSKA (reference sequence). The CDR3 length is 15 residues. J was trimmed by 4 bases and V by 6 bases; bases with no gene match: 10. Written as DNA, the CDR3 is TGCAGTGCCCTAGACAGGGGTTGGAGCACCGGGGAGCTGTTTTTT. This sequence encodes CSALDRGWSTGELFF.

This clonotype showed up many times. CDR3 sequence reads: CASSLESLGYTF. Here the CDR3 DNA reads TGTGCCAGCTCACTCGAGAGTCTTGGCTACACCTTC. This chain links TRBV18 with TRBJ1-2; no definite D call. The length of the CDR3 is 12 residues. Germline-derived CDR1 and CDR2 are KGHSH and LQKENI. Trimming removed 4 bases from V and 7 bases from J, with 10 bases in between.

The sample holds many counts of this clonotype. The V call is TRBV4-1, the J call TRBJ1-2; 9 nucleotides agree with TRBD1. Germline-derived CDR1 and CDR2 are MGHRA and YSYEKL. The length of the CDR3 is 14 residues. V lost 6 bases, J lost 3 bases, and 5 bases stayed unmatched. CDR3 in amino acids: CASRPRDRDYGYTF. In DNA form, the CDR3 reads TGCGCCAGCAGGCCAAGGGACAGGGACTATGGCTACACCTTC.

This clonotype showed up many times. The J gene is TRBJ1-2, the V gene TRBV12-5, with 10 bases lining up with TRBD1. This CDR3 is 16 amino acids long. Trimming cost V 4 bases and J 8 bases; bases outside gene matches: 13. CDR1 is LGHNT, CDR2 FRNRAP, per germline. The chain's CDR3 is CASGSRPPGTGVGYTF. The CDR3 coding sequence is TGTGCTAGTGGTTCCCGTCCCCCAGGGACAGGGGTCGGCTACACCTTC. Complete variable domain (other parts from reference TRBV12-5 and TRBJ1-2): DARVTQTPRHKVTEMGQEVTMRCQPILGHNTVFWYRQTMMQGLELLAYFRNRAPLDDSGMPKDRFSAEMPDATLATLKIQPSEPRDSAVYFCASGSRPPGTGVGYTFGSGTRLTVV.

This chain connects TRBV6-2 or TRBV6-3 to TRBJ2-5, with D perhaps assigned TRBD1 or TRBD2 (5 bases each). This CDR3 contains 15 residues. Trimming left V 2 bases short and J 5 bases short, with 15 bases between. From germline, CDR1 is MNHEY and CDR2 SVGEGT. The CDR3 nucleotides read TGTGCCAGCAGTTACCCCCCTGAGGGGCCGGAGACCCAGTACTTC. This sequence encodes CASSYPPEGPETQYF.

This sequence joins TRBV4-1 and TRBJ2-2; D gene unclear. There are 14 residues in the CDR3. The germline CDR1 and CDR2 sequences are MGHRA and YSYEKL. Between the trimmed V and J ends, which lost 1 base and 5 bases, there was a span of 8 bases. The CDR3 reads CASSQGMVTGELFF. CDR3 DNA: TGCGCCAGCAGCCAAGGAATGGTGACCGGGGAGCTGTTTTTT.

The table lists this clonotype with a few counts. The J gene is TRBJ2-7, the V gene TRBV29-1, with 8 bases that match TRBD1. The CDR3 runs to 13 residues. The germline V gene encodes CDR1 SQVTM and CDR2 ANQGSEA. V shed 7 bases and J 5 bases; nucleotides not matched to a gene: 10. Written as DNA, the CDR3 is TGCAGCGCCGCACGAACAGGGGGTCACGAGCAGTACTTC. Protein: CSAARTGGHEQYF.

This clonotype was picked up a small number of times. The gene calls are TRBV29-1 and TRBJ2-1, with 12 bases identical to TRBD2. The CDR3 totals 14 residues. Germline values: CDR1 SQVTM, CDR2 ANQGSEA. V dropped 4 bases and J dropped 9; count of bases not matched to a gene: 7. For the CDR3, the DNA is TGCAGCGTTGCTAGCGGGAGGGCCGATGGTGAGCAGTTCTTC. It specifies CSVASGRADGEQFF.

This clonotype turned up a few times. The CDR3 protein is CSARDLQGSNQPQHF. The CDR3 coding sequence is TGCAGTGCTAGAGACCTGCAGGGGAGCAATCAGCCCCAGCATTTT. The chain combines TRBV20-1 with TRBJ1-5; maybe TRBD1 (6 bases). Germline V lookup: CDR1 DFQATT, CDR2 SNEGSKA (reference sequence). The CDR3 extends over 15 amino acids. Trimming left V 0 bases short and J 1 base short, with 10 bases between.

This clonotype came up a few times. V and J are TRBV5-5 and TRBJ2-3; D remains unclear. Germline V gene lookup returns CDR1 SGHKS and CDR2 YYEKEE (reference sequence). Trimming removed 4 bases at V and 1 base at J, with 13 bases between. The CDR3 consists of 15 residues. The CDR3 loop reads CASSELRPRTDTQYF. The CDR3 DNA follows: TGTGCCAGCAGCGAGTTGAGACCCCGCACAGATACGCAGTATTTT.

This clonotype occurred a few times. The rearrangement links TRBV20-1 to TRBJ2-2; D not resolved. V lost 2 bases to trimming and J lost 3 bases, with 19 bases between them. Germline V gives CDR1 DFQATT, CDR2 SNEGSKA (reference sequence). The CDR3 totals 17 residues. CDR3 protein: CSARSPRNSRDTGELFF. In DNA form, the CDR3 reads TGCAGTGCTAGATCCCCCCGGAATTCGCGTGACACCGGGGAGCTGTTTTTT.

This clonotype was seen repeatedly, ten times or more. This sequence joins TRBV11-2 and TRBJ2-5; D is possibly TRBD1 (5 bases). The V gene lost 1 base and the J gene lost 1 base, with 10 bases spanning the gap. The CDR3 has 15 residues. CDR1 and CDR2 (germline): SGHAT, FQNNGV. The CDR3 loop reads CASSLGQGFQETQYF. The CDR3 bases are TGTGCCAGCAGCTTAGGGCAGGGATTCCAAGAGACCCAGTACTTC.